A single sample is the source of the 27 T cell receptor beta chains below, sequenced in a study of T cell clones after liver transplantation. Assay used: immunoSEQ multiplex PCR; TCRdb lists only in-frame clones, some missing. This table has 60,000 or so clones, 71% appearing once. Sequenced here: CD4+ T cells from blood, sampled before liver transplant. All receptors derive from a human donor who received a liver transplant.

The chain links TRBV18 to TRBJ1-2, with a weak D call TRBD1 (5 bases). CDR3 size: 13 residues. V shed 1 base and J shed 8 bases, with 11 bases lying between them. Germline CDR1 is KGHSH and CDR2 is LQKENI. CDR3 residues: CASSPQKQDGYTF. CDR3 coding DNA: TGTGCCAGCTCACCACAGAAACAGGACGGCTACACCTTC.

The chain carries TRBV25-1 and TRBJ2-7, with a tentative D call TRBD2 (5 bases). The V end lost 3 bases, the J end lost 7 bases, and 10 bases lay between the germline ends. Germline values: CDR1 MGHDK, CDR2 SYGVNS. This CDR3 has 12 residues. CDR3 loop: CASSDPGGEQYF. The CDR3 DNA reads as TGTGCCAGCAGTGATCCTGGCGGGGAGCAGTACTTC.

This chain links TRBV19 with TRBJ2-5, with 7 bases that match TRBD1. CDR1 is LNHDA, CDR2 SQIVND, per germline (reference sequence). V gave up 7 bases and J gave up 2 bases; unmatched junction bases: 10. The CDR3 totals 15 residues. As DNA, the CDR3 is TGTGCCAGTACCTCCGGGACAGCCTTTCAAGAGACCCAGTACTTC. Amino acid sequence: CASTSGTAFQETQYF.

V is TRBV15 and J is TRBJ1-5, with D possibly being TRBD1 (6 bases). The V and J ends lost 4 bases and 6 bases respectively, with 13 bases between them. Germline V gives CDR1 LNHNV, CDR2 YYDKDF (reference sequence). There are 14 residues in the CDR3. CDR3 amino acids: CATSTDEGVQPQHF. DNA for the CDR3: TGTGCCACCAGCACCGATGAGGGGGTTCAGCCCCAGCATTTT.

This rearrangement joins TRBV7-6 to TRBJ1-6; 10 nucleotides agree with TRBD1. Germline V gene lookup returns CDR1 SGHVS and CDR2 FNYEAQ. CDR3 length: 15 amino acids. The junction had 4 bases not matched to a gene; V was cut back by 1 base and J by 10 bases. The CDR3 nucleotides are TGTGCCAGCAGCTTAGTAGGGACAGGGGTGTCACCCCTCCACTTT. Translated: CASSLVGTGVSPLHF.

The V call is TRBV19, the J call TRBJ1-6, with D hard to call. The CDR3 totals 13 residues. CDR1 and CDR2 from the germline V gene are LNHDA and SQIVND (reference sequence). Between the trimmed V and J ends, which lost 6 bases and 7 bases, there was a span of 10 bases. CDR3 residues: CASSQDPNSPLHF. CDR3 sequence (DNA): TGTGCCAGTAGCCAGGATCCAAATTCACCCCTCCACTTT.

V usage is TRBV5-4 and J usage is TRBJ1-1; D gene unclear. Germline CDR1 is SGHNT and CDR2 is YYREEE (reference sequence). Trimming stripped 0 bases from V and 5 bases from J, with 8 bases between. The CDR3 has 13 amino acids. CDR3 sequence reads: CASSLGRETEAFF. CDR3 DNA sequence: TGTGCCAGCAGCTTGGGTCGGGAGACTGAAGCTTTCTTT.

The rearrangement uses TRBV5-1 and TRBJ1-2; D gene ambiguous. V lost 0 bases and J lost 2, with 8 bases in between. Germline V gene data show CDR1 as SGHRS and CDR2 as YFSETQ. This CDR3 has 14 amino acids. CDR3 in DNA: TGCGCCAGCAGCTTGGGAGAACCCAACTATGGCTACACCTTC. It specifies CASSLGEPNYGYTF. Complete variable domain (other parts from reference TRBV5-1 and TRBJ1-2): KAGVTQTPRYLIKTRGQQVTLSCSPISGHRSVSWYQQTPGQGLQFLFEYFSETQRNKGNFPGRFSGRQFSNSRSEMNVSTLELGDSALYLCASSLGEPNYGYTFGSGTRLTVV.

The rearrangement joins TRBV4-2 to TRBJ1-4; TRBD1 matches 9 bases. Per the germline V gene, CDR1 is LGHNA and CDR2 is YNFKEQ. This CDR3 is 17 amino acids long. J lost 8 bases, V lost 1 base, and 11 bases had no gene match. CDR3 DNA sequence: TGTGCCAGCAGCCAAGTTGGACTGGGACAGGGAATAGAAAAACTGTTTTTT. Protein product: CASSQVGLGQGIEKLFF.

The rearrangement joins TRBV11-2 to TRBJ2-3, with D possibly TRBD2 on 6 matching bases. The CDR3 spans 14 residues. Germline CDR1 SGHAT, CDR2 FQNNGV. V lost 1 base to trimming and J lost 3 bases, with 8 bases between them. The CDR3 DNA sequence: TGTGCCAGCAGCTTAGGGGCGGGGACAGATACGCAGTATTTT. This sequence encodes CASSLGAGTDTQYF.

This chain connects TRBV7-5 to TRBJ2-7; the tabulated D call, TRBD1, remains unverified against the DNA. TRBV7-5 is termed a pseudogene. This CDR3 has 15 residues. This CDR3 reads CARSPYYRAHYEQYF. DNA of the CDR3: TGTGCCAGAAGCCCATATTACAGGGCGCACTACGAGCAGTACTTC.

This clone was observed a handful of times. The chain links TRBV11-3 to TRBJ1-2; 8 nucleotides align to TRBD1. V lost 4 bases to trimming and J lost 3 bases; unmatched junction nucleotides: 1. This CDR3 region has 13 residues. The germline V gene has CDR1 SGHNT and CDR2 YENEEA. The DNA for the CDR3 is TGTGCCAGCAGCTCACAGGGGGACTATGGCTACACCTTC. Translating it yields CASSSQGDYGYTF.

The CDR3 bases are TGTGCCGGTCGCAGGGGGCGCGGGCAGCCCCAGCATTTT. Translated, it gives CAGRRGRGQPQHF. The rearrangement links TRBV6-1 to TRBJ1-5; 8 bases are a match to TRBD1. Germline CDR1 and CDR2: MNHNS and SASEGT. This CDR3 is 13 amino acids long. V gave up 11 bases and J gave up 7 bases; unmatched junction bases: 10.

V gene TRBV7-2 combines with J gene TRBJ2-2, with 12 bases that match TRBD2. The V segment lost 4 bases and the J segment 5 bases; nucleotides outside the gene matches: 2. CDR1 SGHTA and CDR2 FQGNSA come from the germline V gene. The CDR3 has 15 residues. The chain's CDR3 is CASSSGLAGTGELFF. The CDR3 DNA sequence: TGTGCCAGCAGCTCCGGACTAGCGGGGACCGGGGAGCTGTTTTTT.

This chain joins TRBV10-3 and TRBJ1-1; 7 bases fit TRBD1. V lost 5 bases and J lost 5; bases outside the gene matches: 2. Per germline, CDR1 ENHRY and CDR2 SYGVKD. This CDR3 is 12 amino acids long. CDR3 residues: CAISPRGTEAFF. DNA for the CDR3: TGTGCCATCAGTCCCAGGGGGACTGAAGCTTTCTTT.

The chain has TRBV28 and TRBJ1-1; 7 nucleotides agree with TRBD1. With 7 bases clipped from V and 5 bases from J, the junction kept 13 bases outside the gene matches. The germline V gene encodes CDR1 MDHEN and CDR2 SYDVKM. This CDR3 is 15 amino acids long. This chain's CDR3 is CASKIYRGWGTEAFF. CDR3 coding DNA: TGTGCCAGCAAGATATACAGGGGATGGGGAACTGAAGCTTTCTTT.

CDR3 residues: CASSVEMGTGDGYTF. CDR3 bases: TGTGCCAGCAGCGTAGAGATGGGGACAGGTGATGGCTACACCTTC. The J gene is TRBJ1-2, the V gene TRBV9; 8 bases match TRBD1. The CDR3 is 15 residues long. Germline loops: CDR1 SGDLS, CDR2 YYNGEE. With 0 bases clipped from V and 6 bases from J, the junction kept 7 bases outside the gene matches.

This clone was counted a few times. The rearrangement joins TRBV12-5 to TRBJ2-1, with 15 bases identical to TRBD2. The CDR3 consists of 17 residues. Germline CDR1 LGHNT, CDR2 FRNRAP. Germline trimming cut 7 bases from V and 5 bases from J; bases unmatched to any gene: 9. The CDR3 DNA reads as TGTGCTAGTGCTATCACCCGGACTAGCGGGGGGGACAATGAGCAGTTCTTC. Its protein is CASAITRTSGGDNEQFF.

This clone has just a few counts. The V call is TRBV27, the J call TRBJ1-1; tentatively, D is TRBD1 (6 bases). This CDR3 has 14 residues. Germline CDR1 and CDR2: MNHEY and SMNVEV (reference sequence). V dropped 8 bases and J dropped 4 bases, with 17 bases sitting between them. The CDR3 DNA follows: TGTGCCAGCCGAATGGGACACCTAGGCACTGAAGCTTTCTTT. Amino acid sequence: CASRMGHLGTEAFF.

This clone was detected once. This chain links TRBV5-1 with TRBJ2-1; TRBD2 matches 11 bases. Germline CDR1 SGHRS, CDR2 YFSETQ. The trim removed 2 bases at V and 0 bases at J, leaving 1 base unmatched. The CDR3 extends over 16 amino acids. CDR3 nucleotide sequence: TGCGCCAGCAGCTTTGGACTAGCGGGCTCCTACAATGAGCAGTTCTTC. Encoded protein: CASSFGLAGSYNEQFF. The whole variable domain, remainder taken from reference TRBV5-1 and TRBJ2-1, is KAGVTQTPRYLIKTRGQQVTLSCSPISGHRSVSWYQQTPGQGLQFLFEYFSETQRNKGNFPGRFSGRQFSNSRSEMNVSTLELGDSALYLCASSFGLAGSYNEQFFGPGTRLTVL.

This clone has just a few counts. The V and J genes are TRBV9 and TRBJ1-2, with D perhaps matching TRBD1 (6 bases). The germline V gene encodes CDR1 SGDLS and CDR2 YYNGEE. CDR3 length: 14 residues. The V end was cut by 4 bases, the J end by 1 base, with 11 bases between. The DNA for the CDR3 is TGTGCCAGCAGCCCTACGGACAGTAACTATGGCTACACCTTC. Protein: CASSPTDSNYGYTF. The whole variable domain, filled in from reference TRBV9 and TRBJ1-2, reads DSGVTQTPKHLITATGQRVTLRCSPRSGDLSVYWYQQSLDQGLQFLIQYYNGEERAKGNILERFSAQQFPDLHSELNLSSLELGDSALYFCASSPTDSNYGYTFGSGTRLTVV.

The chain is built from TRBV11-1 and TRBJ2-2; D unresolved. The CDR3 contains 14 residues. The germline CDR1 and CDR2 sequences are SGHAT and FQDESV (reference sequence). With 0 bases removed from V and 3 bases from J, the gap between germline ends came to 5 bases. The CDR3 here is CASSLAQYTGELFF. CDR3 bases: TGTGCCAGCAGCTTAGCGCAGTACACCGGGGAGCTGTTTTTT.

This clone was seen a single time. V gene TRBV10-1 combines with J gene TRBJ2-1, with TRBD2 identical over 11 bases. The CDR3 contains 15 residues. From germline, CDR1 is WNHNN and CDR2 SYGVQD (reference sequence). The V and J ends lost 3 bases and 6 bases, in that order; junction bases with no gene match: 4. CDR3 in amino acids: CASSDLAGGPNEQFF. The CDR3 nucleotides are TGCGCCAGCAGTGATCTAGCGGGGGGCCCCAATGAGCAGTTCTTC.

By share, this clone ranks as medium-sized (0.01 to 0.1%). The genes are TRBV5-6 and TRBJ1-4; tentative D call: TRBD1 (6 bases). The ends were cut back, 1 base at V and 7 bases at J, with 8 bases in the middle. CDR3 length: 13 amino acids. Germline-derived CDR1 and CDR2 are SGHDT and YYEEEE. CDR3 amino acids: CASSLRGTEKLFF. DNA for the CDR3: TGTGCCAGCAGCTTGAGGGGGACTGAAAAACTGTTTTTT.

CDR3 protein: CASSPTGPPNTGELFF. The CDR3 nucleotides read TGTGCCAGCAGCCCGACAGGGCCCCCGAACACCGGGGAGCTGTTTTTT. The chain employs TRBV7-7 and TRBJ2-2; 7 nucleotides match TRBD1. After removal of 5 bases from V and 0 bases from J, the junction contained 6 bases not matched to a gene. CDR3 size: 16 residues. Germline V lookup: CDR1 SSHAT, CDR2 FNYEAQ (reference sequence).

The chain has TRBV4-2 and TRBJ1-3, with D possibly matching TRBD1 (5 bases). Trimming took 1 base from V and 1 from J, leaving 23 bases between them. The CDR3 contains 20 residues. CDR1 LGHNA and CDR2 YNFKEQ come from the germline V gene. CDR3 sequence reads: CASSQGGGYSSRRSGNTIYF. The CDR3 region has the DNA TGTGCCAGCAGCCAAGGGGGGGGATACAGTAGTCGGCGGTCTGGAAACACCATATATTTT.

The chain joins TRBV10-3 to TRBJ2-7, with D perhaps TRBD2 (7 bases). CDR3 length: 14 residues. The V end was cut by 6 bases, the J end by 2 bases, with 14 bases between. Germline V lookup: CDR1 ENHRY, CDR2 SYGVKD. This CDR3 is CAISGPGGTYEQYF. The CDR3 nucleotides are TGTGCCATCAGCGGCCCGGGGGGCACCTACGAGCAGTACTTC.